This entry lists 30 T cell receptor beta chains sequenced from one sample in a study of CDR3 diversity in severe acne. Via MiXCR, TCRdb re-called the PCR reads, giving one row per CDR3 protein. The data show about 85,000 distinct CDR3 sequences, 45% to 50% seen once. Material: blood. These receptors originate from a male donor in good health, serving as a control.

This clonotype appeared many times. The chain combines TRBV5-5 with TRBJ2-1; 8 bases map to TRBD2. J lost 4 bases, V lost 0 bases, and 3 bases had no gene match. Looked up from germline, CDR1 is SGHKS and CDR2 is YYEKEE (reference sequence). The CDR3 contains 15 residues. CDR3 bases: TGTGCCAGCAGCTTGGTCGGGGGGGATTACAATGAGCAGTTCTTC. This codes for CASSLVGGDYNEQFF.

This rearrangement joins TRBV27 to TRBJ1-5; TRBD1 aligns across 9 bases. The CDR3 extends over 14 amino acids. V shed 7 bases and J 7 bases; nucleotides not matched to a gene: 8. The germline V gene has CDR1 MNHEY and CDR2 SMNVEV (reference sequence). CDR3 nucleotides: TGTGCCAGCAAACGGGACAGGGCGGGCCAGCCCCAGCATTTT. Its protein product is CASKRDRAGQPQHF.

This clonotype was counted many times. The CDR3 sequence: CASTRQGDGYTF. The CDR3, as DNA: TGTGCCAGCACCCGCCAGGGGGATGGCTACACCTTC. This sequence joins TRBV19 and TRBJ1-2, with TRBD1 matching 7 bases. The V and J ends lost 9 bases and 6 bases, in that order; junction bases with no gene match: 7. This CDR3 is 12 amino acids long. The germline V gene encodes CDR1 LNHDA and CDR2 SQIVND (reference sequence).

The chain recombines TRBV19 with TRBJ1-1; 12 positions match TRBD1. V lost 6 bases to trimming and J lost 1 base; unmatched junction nucleotides: 9. The CDR3 covers 17 residues. The germline CDR1 and CDR2 sequences are LNHDA and SQIVND (reference sequence). CDR3 nucleotide sequence: TGTGCCAGTAGCTCGGAGGGACAGGGGGCGAAGAACACTGAAGCTTTCTTT. Amino acids: CASSSEGQGAKNTEAFF. The full variable domain, in which reference TRBV19 and TRBJ1-1 provide the parts outside the CDR3, is DGGITQSPKYLFRKEGQNVTLSCEQNLNHDAMYWYRQDPGQGLRLIYYSQIVNDFQKGDIAEGYSVSREKKESFPLTVTSAQKNPTAFYLCASSSEGQGAKNTEAFFGQGTRLTVV.

The sample holds a few counts of this clonotype. One end of the junction fails to match germline, which may point to a read error. This rearrangement joins TRBV7-7 to TRBJ2-5; tentatively, D is TRBD2 (7 bases). Germline-derived CDR1 and CDR2 are SSHAT and FNYEAQ (reference sequence). The CDR3 consists of 22 residues. CDR3 DNA: TGTGCTAGCAGCCGGGGGGCAATCGCTAGACGAACACCGGGGAGTCTTAGAGAGACCCAGTACTTC. This codes for CASSRGAIARRTPGSLRETQYF.

The chain couples TRBV4-2 to TRBJ2-5; the match to TRBD2 covers 9 bases. The CDR3 totals 15 residues. J gave up 4 bases and V 0 bases, and 3 bases lay outside the gene matches. Germline V gives CDR1 LGHNA, CDR2 YNFKEQ. CDR3 residues: CASSQERGGGETQYF. Written as DNA, the CDR3 is TGTGCCAGCAGCCAAGAGCGGGGGGGCGGAGAGACCCAGTACTTC.

A single count supports this clonotype. The chain combines TRBV2 with TRBJ1-3, with unresolved D. The germline V gene encodes CDR1 SNHLY and CDR2 FYNNEI. This CDR3 contains 15 residues. V lost 7 bases, J lost 0 bases, and 13 bases lay in between. For the CDR3, the DNA is TGTGCCAGCAACCTACAGAAATACTCTGGAAACACCATATATTTT. Translation gives CASNLQKYSGNTIYF.

The chain employs TRBV24-1 and TRBJ2-5, with 8 bases aligning to TRBD1. V shed 4 bases, J shed 5 bases, and the junction held 8 bases outside the gene matches. In germline, CDR1 is KGHDR, CDR2 SFDVKD. The length of the CDR3 is 15 residues. Here the CDR3 DNA reads TGTGCCACCAGTGACCGGACAGGGAAAGGGGAGACCCAGTACTTC. Protein sequence: CATSDRTGKGETQYF.

The chain uses TRBV2 and TRBJ2-5; a possible D gene is TRBD2 (6 bases). Germline CDR1 SNHLY, CDR2 FYNNEI. Trimming took off 10 bases at V and 5 bases at J, with 20 bases between the two ends. The CDR3 totals 14 residues. The CDR3 DNA reads TGTGCCAACGAGGCCAAAGCGGGTGGCGAGACCCAGTACTTC. It translates to CANEAKAGGETQYF.

The V and J genes are TRBV20-1 and TRBJ1-5; no clear D. The V end lost 6 bases, the J end lost 3 bases, and 15 bases lay between the germline ends. There are 14 residues in the CDR3. In germline, CDR1 is DFQATT, CDR2 SNEGSKA (reference sequence). The CDR3: CSARLNNFNQPQHF. CDR3 DNA sequence: TGCAGTGCCCGGTTGAACAATTTCAATCAGCCCCAGCATTTT.

This clonotype was found a few times. The chain carries TRBV5-1 and TRBJ2-2; D not resolved. Trimming took 4 bases from V and 7 from J, leaving 8 bases between them. CDR1 and CDR2 from the germline V gene are SGHRS and YFSETQ. CDR3 size: 12 residues. The CDR3 DNA is TGCGCCAGCAGCCCCATGGACGGGGAGCTGTTTTTT. This translates into CASSPMDGELFF.

V usage is TRBV7-8 and J usage is TRBJ1-4; possibly TRBD1 for D (5 bases). In germline, CDR1 is SGHVS, CDR2 FQNEAQ. CDR3 length: 13 residues. Trimming left V 5 bases short and J 6 bases short, with 10 bases between. The CDR3 DNA follows: TGTGCCAGCAGCCCAGGGATCCATGAAAAACTGTTTTTT. Translating gives CASSPGIHEKLFF.

The chain uses TRBV7-2 and TRBJ1-1; D is ambiguous. CDR1 and CDR2 from the germline V gene are SGHTA and FQGNSA. The CDR3 runs to 13 residues. Trimming pared 8 bases from V and 2 bases from J, leaving 12 bases between. The CDR3 spells CASRKVINTEAFF. The DNA of the CDR3 is TGTGCCAGCCGGAAGGTTATTAACACTGAAGCTTTCTTT.

For this clonotype: A much larger clone sits a single nucleotide away, making a read error possible. The chain carries TRBV4-1 and TRBJ2-3; TRBD1 is a possible D gene (8 bases). The CDR3 has 17 amino acids. The germline V gene encodes CDR1 MGHRA and CDR2 YSYEKL. V was cut by 4 bases and J by 1 base, with 18 bases left in between. The CDR3 loop reads CASSLATGGGRTDTQYF. The CDR3 DNA reads TGCGCCAGCAGCCTAGCTACAGGGGGGGGGCGCACAGATACGCAGTATTTT.

Comment on this clonotype: An end of the junction differs from the germline gene, which may be a read error. This chain connects TRBV7-7 to TRBJ2-5; 8 bases line up with TRBD2. This CDR3 contains 14 residues. Looked up from germline, CDR1 is SSHAT and CDR2 is FNYEAQ (reference sequence). The chain's CDR3 is CASSPHAGGETRYF. The CDR3 coding sequence is TGTGCTAGCAGCCCCCACGCGGGGGGAGAGACCCGGTACTTC.

The J gene is TRBJ2-5, the V gene TRBV7-3; TRBD2 matches at 12 bases. V dropped 5 bases and J dropped 9; count of bases not matched to a gene: 7. CDR3 length: 14 residues. Germline CDR1 reads SGHTA; CDR2 reads FQGTGA. CDR3 sequence reads: CASSPGTSGSSQYF. The CDR3 DNA reads TGTGCCAGCAGCCCAGGGACTAGCGGGTCGTCCCAGTACTTC. Full variable domain (remainder filled in from reference TRBV7-3 and TRBJ2-5): GAGVSQTPSNKVTEKGKYVELRCDPISGHTALYWYRQSLGQGPEFLIYFQGTGAADDSGLPNDRFFAVRPEGSVSTLKIQRTERGDSAVYLCASSPGTSGSSQYFGPGTRLLVL.

V is TRBV15 and J is TRBJ1-2; 7 nucleotides align to TRBD1. There are 15 residues in the CDR3. Germline CDR1 and CDR2: LNHNV and YYDKDF (reference sequence). Trimming took 0 bases from V and 6 from J; bases not matched to a gene: 7. CDR3 amino acids: CATSRDRGGKDGYTF. Written as DNA, the CDR3 is TGTGCCACCAGCAGAGATCGAGGGGGCAAAGATGGCTACACCTTC.

This clonotype was found many times. The chain employs TRBV19 and TRBJ2-3; 7 positions match TRBD2. This CDR3 has 16 residues. Germline loops: CDR1 LNHDA, CDR2 SQIVND (reference sequence). The trim removed 0 bases at V and 3 bases at J, leaving 6 bases unmatched. CDR3: CASSIDGGGATDTQYF. For the CDR3, the DNA is TGTGCCAGTAGTATAGATGGGGGAGGGGCGACAGATACGCAGTATTTT. Looking up the rest from reference TRBV19 and TRBJ2-3 gives the full variable domain: DGGITQSPKYLFRKEGQNVTLSCEQNLNHDAMYWYRQDPGQGLRLIYYSQIVNDFQKGDIAEGYSVSREKKESFPLTVTSAQKNPTAFYLCASSIDGGGATDTQYFGPGTRLTVL.

This rearrangement joins TRBV15 to TRBJ1-2; the D gene is possibly TRBD1 (6 bases). Trimming shortened V by 3 bases and J by 3 bases, and 17 bases separated the two germline ends. This CDR3 spans 16 amino acids. From germline, CDR1 is LNHNV and CDR2 YYDKDF (reference sequence). The CDR3 region has the DNA TGTGCCACCAGCAGTCTGGGGGGGGGCTTCGACTATGGCTACACCTTC. It specifies CATSSLGGGFDYGYTF.

This clonotype was detected only a few times. The CDR3 reads CSVGQGTGGELFF. Written as DNA, the CDR3 is TGCAGCGTTGGCCAGGGTACAGGCGGTGAGCTGTTTTTT. This chain connects TRBV29-1 to TRBJ2-2; tentative D call: TRBD1 (5 bases). This CDR3 spans 13 amino acids. Trimming left V 4 bases short and J 11 bases short, with 17 bases between. Germline CDR1 is SQVTM and CDR2 is ANQGSEA.

The CDR3 loop reads CSASTGGVNQPQHF. The CDR3 nucleotides are TGCAGTGCTTCGACAGGGGGCGTGAATCAGCCCCAGCATTTT. V is TRBV20-1 and J is TRBJ1-5, with 10 bases lining up with TRBD1. With 5 bases clipped from V and 4 bases from J, the junction kept 5 bases outside the gene matches. CDR1 is DFQATT, CDR2 SNEGSKA, per germline (reference sequence). CDR3 length equals 14 residues.

This clonotype ranks as medium-sized (0.01 to 0.1%). CDR3 loop: CASSLVEGVDEQFF. Written as DNA, the CDR3 is TGCGCCAGCAGCTTGGTGGAGGGGGTGGATGAGCAGTTCTTC. The chain joins TRBV5-1 to TRBJ2-1; D assignment may be TRBD1 or TRBD2 (6 bases each). This CDR3 contains 14 residues. With 0 bases removed from V and 8 bases from J, the gap between germline ends came to 12 bases. Germline assignment: CDR1 SGHRS and CDR2 YFSETQ. The variable domain in full, completed from reference TRBV5-1 and TRBJ2-1, reads KAGVTQTPRYLIKTRGQQVTLSCSPISGHRSVSWYQQTPGQGLQFLFEYFSETQRNKGNFPGRFSGRQFSNSRSEMNVSTLELGDSALYLCASSLVEGVDEQFFGPGTRLTVL.

This clonotype showed up just once. It is unclear where the CDR3 begins or ends on the DNA, so no DNA is shown, and the CDR3 is as TCRdb lists it. This chain connects TRBV20-1 to TRBJ1-1; TRBD1 is the table's D call and was not checked against the DNA. Germline V lookup: CDR1 DFQATT, CDR2 SNEGSKA (reference sequence). Inclusive of both ends, the CDR3 amounts to 23 amino acids. Here the CDR3 reads CRPGGRSHVPVCHQPPFRTEAFF.

A few counts support this clonotype. The rearrangement uses TRBV11-2 and TRBJ1-4; D remains ambiguous. V was shortened by 3 bases and J by 0 bases, with 11 bases between the two germline ends. Germline V gene lookup returns CDR1 SGHAT and CDR2 FQNNGV. The CDR3 runs to 16 residues. Written as DNA, the CDR3 is TGTGCCAGCAGCTTGAAAATCGGGACAACTAATGAAAAACTGTTTTTT. Encoded protein: CASSLKIGTTNEKLFF.

This clonotype was observed a handful of times. The rearrangement uses TRBV10-3 and TRBJ1-1, with no clear D. With 5 bases removed from V and 5 bases from J, the gap between germline ends came to 12 bases. CDR3 length: 13 residues. The germline V gene has CDR1 ENHRY and CDR2 SYGVKD. The DNA of the CDR3 is TGTGCCATCAGTCCGGGCCTCGGGACTGAAGCTTTCTTT. Translating gives CAISPGLGTEAFF.

In the case of this clonotype: With a much larger clone just one base away, this may be a read error. The CDR3 ends on some other residue instead of the conserved phenylalanine or tryptophan, so this is likely a read error. This chain's CDR3 is CASSPFAGGSYEQYL. The CDR3 coding sequence is TGTGCCAGCAGTCCTTTTGCGGGGGGCTCCTACGAGCAGTACCTC. The chain recombines TRBV25-1 with TRBJ2-7; 8 nucleotides align to TRBD2. CDR3 size: 15 residues. The junction had 6 bases not matched to a gene; V was cut back by 5 bases and J by 0 bases. Germline CDR1 and CDR2: MGHDK and SYGVNS.

This clonotype was detected many times. V and J are TRBV29-1 and TRBJ2-7; TRBD1 matches 7 bases. From germline, CDR1 is SQVTM and CDR2 ANQGSEA. V lost 7 bases to trimming and J lost 4 bases; unmatched junction nucleotides: 7. The CDR3 has 12 amino acids. For the CDR3, the DNA is TGCAGCGCCAGCAGGGGGAAGTACGAGCAGTACTTC. This translates into CSASRGKYEQYF.

The CDR3 loop reads CARLTTSLDEQYF. The CDR3 coding sequence is TGTGCCAGACTAACGACTAGTCTCGACGAGCAGTACTTC. The chain has TRBV6-5 and TRBJ2-7; TRBD2 is a possible D gene (6 bases). The CDR3 length is 13 residues. CDR1 is MNHEY, CDR2 SVGAGI, per germline. Trimming left V 9 bases short and J 5 bases short, with 17 bases between.

This clonotype was recorded at least ten times. The chain carries TRBV29-1 and TRBJ1-5, with 9 bases matching TRBD1. The germline V gene encodes CDR1 SQVTM and CDR2 ANQGSEA. J gave up 4 bases and V 8 bases, and 6 bases lay outside the gene matches. The CDR3 is 13 amino acids. The CDR3 bases are TGCAGCATCGGGACAGGGACGAATCAGCCCCAGCATTTT. It codes for CSIGTGTNQPQHF.

This clonotype occurred many times. The chain couples TRBV27 to TRBJ2-5, with D perhaps TRBD1 or TRBD2 (5 bases each). The CDR3 spans 11 residues. V gave up 6 bases and J gave up 7 bases, with 9 bases separating them. CDR1 and CDR2 from the germline V gene are MNHEY and SMNVEV (reference sequence). CDR3 amino acids: CASRWGRTQYF. The CDR3 DNA reads TGTGCCAGCAGATGGGGGAGGACCCAGTACTTC.